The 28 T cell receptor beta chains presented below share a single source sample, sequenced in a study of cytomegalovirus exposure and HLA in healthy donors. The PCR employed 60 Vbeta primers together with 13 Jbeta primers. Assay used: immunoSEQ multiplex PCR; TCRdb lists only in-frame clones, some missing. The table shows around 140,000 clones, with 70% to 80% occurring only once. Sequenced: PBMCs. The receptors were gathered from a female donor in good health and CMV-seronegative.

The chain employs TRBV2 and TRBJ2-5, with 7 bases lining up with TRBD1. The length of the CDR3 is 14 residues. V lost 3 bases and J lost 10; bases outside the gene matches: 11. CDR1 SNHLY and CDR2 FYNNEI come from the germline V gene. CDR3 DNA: TGTGCCAGCAGTGAGGAGACAGGGAATACACGCCAGTACTTC. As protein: CASSEETGNTRQYF.

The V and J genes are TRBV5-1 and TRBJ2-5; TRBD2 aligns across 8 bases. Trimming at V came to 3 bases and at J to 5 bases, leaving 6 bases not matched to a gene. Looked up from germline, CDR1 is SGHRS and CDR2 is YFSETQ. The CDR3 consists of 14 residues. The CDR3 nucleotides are TGCGCCAGCAGCTCCCGGGGGGGAGGGGAGACCCAGTACTTC. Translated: CASSSRGGGETQYF.

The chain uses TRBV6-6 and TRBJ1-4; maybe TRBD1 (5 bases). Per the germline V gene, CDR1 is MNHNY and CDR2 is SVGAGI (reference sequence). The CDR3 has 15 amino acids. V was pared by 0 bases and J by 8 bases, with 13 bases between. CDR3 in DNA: TGTGCCAGCAGTTACTCTGGGGGGATCCACGAAAAACTGTTTTTT. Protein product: CASSYSGGIHEKLFF.

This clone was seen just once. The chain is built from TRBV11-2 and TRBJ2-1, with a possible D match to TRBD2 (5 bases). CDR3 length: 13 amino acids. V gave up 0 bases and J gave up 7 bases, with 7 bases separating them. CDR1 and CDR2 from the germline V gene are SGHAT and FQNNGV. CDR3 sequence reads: CASSLDRENEQFF. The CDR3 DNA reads TGTGCCAGCAGCTTAGATAGGGAGAATGAGCAGTTCTTC.

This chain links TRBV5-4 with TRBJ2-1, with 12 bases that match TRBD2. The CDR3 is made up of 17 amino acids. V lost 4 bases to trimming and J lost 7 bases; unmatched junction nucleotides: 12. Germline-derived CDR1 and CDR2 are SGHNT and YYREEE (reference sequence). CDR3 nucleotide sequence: TGTGCCAGCAGCCCAATGACTAGCGGGAGTTTAGGGAATGAGCAGTTCTTC. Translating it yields CASSPMTSGSLGNEQFF.

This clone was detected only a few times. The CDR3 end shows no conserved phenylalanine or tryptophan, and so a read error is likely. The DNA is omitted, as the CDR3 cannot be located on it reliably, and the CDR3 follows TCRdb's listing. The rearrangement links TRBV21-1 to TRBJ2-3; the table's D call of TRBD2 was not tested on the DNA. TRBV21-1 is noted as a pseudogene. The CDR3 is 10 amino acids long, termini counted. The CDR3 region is CASSLRLEAE.

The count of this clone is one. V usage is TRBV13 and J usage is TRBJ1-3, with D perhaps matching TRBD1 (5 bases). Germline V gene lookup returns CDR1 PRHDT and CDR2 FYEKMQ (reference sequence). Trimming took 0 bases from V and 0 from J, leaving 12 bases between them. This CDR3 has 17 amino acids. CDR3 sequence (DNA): TGTGCCAGCAGCTTAGGCCTCCAGGGCCGCTCTGGAAACACCATATATTTT. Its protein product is CASSLGLQGRSGNTIYF.

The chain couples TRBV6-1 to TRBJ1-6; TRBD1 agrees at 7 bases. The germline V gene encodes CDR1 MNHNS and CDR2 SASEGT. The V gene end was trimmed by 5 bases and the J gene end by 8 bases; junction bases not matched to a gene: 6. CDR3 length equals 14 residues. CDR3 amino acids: CASSMTGRDSPLHF. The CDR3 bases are TGTGCCAGCAGTATGACAGGGCGGGATTCACCCCTCCACTTT.

The CDR3 is CASSYGTPSSYEQYF. Written as DNA, the CDR3 is TGTGCCAGCAGTTACGGGACACCCTCCTCCTACGAGCAGTACTTC. This chain links TRBV6-5 with TRBJ2-7, with TRBD1 as a possible D gene (6 bases). V was trimmed by 2 bases and J by 0 bases, leaving 11 bases between them. This CDR3 spans 15 amino acids. Looked up from germline, CDR1 is MNHEY and CDR2 is SVGAGI.

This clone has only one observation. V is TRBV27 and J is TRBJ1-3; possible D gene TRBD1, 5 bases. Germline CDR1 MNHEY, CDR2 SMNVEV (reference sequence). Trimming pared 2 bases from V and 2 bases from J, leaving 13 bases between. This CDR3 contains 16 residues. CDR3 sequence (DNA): TGTGCCAGCAGTTTAAGGGTAGGGGCTCCTGGAAACACCATATATTTT. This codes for CASSLRVGAPGNTIYF.

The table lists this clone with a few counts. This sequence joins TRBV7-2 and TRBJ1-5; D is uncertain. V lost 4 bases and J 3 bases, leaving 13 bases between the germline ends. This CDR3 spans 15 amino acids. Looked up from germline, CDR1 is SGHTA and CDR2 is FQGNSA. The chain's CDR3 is CASSSVPGFNQPQHF. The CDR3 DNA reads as TGTGCCAGCAGCTCGGTGCCGGGGTTCAATCAGCCCCAGCATTTT.

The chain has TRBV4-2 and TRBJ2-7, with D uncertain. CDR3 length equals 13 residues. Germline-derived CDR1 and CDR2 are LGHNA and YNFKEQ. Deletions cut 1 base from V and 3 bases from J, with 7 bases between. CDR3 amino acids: CASSQVVDYEQYF. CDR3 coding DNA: TGTGCCAGCAGCCAAGTTGTAGACTACGAGCAGTACTTC.

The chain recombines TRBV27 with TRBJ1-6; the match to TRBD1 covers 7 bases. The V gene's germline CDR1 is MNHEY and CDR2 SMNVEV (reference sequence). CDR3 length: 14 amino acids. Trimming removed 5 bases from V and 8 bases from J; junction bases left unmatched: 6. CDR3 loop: CASSPDRADSPLHF. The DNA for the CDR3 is TGTGCCAGCAGTCCCGACAGGGCTGATTCACCCCTCCACTTT.

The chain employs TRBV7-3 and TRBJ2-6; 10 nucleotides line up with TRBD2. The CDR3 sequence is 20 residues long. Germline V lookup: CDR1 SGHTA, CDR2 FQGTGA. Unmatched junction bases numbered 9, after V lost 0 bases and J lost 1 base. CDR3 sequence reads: CASSLTPSGGRGSGANVLTF. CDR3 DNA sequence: TGTGCCAGCAGCTTAACCCCTAGCGGGGGCCGAGGGTCTGGGGCCAACGTCCTGACTTTC. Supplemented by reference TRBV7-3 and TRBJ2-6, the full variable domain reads GAGVSQTPSNKVTEKGKYVELRCDPISGHTALYWYRQSLGQGPEFLIYFQGTGAADDSGLPNDRFFAVRPEGSVSTLKIQRTERGDSAVYLCASSLTPSGGRGSGANVLTFGAGSRLTVL.

CDR3 DNA: TGTGCCAGCAGCTTAGGTCCAGCGCCCCGGGAGCAGTTCTTC. Its translation is CASSLGPAPREQFF. The chain has TRBV7-3 and TRBJ2-1, with D hard to call. The CDR3 is 14 amino acids. Germline V gene sequence: CDR1 SGHTA, CDR2 FQGTGA. V was trimmed by 2 bases and J by 10 bases, leaving 15 bases between them.

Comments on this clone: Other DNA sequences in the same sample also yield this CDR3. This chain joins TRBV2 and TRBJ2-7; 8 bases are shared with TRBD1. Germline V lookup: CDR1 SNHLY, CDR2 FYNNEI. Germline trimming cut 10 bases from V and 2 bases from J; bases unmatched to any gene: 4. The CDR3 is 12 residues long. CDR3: CATSGQAYEQYF. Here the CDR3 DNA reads TGTGCCACTTCGGGACAGGCCTACGAGCAGTACTTC.

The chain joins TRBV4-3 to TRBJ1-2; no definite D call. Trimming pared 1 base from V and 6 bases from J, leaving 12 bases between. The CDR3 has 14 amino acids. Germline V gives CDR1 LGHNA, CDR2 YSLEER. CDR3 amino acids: CASSQVGGKDGYTF. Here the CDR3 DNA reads TGCGCCAGCAGCCAAGTTGGAGGGAAGGATGGCTACACCTTC.

The CDR3 DNA is TGTGCCAGCAGCCCGGGGAGGGGGGTCGGGCACGAGCAGTACTTC. Translating gives CASSPGRGVGHEQYF. The rearrangement joins TRBV11-2 to TRBJ2-7; D perhaps matches TRBD2 (7 bases). Germline V gives CDR1 SGHAT, CDR2 FQNNGV. With 5 bases removed from V and 5 bases from J, the gap between germline ends came to 19 bases. CDR3 length equals 15 residues.

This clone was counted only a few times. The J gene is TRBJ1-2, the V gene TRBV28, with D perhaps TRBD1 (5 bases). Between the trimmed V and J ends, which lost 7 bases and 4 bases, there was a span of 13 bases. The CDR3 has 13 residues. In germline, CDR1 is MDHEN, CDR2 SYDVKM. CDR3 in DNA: TGTGCCAGCACGGGGGGGGGAGGCTATGGCTACACCTTC. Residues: CASTGGGGYGYTF.

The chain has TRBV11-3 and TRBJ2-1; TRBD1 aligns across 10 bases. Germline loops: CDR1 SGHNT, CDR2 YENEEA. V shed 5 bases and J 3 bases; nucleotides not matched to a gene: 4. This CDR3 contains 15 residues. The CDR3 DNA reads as TGTGCCAGCAGCCCGCGGACAGGGGGCTACAATGAGCAGTTCTTC. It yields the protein CASSPRTGGYNEQFF.

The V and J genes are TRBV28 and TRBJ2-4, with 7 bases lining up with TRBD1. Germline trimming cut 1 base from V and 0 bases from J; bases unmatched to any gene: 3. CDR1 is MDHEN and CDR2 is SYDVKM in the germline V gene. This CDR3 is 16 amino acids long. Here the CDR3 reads CASSLYTGVAKNIQYF. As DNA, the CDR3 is TGTGCCAGCAGTTTATATACAGGGGTAGCCAAAAACATTCAGTACTTC.

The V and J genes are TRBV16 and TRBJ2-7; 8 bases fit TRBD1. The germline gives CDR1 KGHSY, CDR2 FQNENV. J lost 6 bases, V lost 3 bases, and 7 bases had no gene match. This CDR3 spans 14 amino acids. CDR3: CASSHQDRAGEQYF. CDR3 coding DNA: TGTGCCAGCAGCCATCAGGACAGGGCCGGCGAGCAGTACTTC.

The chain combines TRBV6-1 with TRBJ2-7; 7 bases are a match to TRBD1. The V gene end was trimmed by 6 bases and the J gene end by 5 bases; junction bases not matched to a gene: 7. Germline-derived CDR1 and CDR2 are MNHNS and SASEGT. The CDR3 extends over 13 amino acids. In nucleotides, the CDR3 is TGTGCCAGCAGCAAATATACAGGGGACGAGCAGTACTTC. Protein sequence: CASSKYTGDEQYF.

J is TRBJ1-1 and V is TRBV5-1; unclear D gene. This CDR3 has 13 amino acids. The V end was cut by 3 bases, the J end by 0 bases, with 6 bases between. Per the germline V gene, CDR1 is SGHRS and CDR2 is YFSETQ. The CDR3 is CASSYLLNTEAFF. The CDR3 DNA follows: TGCGCCAGCAGCTACCTACTGAACACTGAAGCTTTCTTT. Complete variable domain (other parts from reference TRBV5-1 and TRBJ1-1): KAGVTQTPRYLIKTRGQQVTLSCSPISGHRSVSWYQQTPGQGLQFLFEYFSETQRNKGNFPGRFSGRQFSNSRSEMNVSTLELGDSALYLCASSYLLNTEAFFGQGTRLTVV.

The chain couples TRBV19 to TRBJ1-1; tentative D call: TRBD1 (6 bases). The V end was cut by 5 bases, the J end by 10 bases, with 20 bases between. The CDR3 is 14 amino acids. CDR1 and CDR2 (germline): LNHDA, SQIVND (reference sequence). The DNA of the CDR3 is TGTGCCAGTAGTCCCAGGGGCTCTCCCTGGGGAGCTTTCTTT. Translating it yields CASSPRGSPWGAFF.

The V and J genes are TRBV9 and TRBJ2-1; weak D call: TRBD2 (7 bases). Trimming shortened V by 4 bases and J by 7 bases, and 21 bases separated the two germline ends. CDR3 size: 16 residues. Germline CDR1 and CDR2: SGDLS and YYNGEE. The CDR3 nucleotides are TGTGCCAGCAGCACCGTAACTCTAGGGGGAGGGAATGAGCAGTTCTTC. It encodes CASSTVTLGGGNEQFF. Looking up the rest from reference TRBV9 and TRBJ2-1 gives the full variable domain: DSGVTQTPKHLITATGQRVTLRCSPRSGDLSVYWYQQSLDQGLQFLIQYYNGEERAKGNILERFSAQQFPDLHSELNLSSLELGDSALYFCASSTVTLGGGNEQFFGPGTRLTVL.

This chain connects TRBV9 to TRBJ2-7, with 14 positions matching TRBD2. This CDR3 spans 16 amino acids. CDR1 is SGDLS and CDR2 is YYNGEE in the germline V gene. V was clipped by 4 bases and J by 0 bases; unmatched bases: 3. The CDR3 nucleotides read TGTGCCAGCAGCTCCGGGACTAGCGGGGGCTCCTACGAGCAGTACTTC. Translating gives CASSSGTSGGSYEQYF.

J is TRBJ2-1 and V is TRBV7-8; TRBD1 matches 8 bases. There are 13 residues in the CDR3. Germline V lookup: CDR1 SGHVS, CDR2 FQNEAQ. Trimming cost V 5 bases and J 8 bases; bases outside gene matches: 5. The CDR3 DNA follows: TGTGCCAGCAGCACAGGACAGGGTGATGAGCAGTTCTTC. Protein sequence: CASSTGQGDEQFF.